Listed below are T cell receptor beta chains from one sample, sequenced in a study of blood T cell repertoires in COVID-19. Only in-frame clones appear in the TCRdb table, and some are missing; sequencing was by immunoSEQ multiplex PCR. Seen here are just under 50,000 clones, 86% observed once, and the top ten hold roughly 14%. Sequenced material: peripheral blood. These receptors were collected from a human donor in a cohort sampled during active COVID-19. Each CDR3 is given with its conserved first and last residue. Fields, in order: V gene, D gene, clone size, J gene, CDR3 protein, CDR3 DNA. D genes are given only for firm matches. Where a row states a size, it is once, few, many or the class of an expanded clone; other rows omit it.

V: TRBV18
D: TRBD1
size: .
J: TRBJ1-6
CDR3: CASSPTGGSSYNSPLHF
DNA: TGTGCCAGCTCACCAACAGGGGGCAGCTCCTATAATTCACCCCTCCACTTT

V: TRBV27
D: .
size: .
J: TRBJ2-3
CDR3: CASSLSFGGADTQYF
DNA: TGTGCCAGCAGTTTATCATTTGGAGGGGCAGATACGCAGTATTTT

V: TRBV11-3
D: .
size: .
J: TRBJ2-1
CDR3: CASSLDHAGHRNEQFF
DNA: TGTGCCAGCAGCTTAGATCACGCCGGTCATCGAAATGAGCAGTTCTTC

V: TRBV3-1/TRBV3-2
D: TRBD2
size: .
J: TRBJ2-5
CDR3: CASSQRLAGVQETQYF
DNA: TGTGCCAGCAGCCAAAGACTAGCGGGGGTCCAAGAGACCCAGTACTTC

V: TRBV7-8
D: TRBD2
size: .
J: TRBJ2-2
CDR3: CASSIGSSGRGCTGELFF
DNA: TGTGCCAGCAGCATAGGAAGTAGCGGGAGGGGGTGCACCGGGGAGCTGTTTTTT

V: TRBV7-2
D: TRBD1
size: .
J: TRBJ2-7
CDR3: CASSASGTGISYEQYF
DNA: TGTGCCAGCAGCGCCTCCGGGACAGGGATCTCCTACGAGCAGTACTTC

V: TRBV27
D: .
size: once
J: TRBJ2-6
CDR3: CASKRDRLYSGANVLTF
DNA: TGTGCCAGCAAGCGGGACAGGCTTTATTCTGGGGCCAACGTCCTGACTTTC

V: TRBV6-1
D: .
size: .
J: TRBJ2-1
CDR3: CASSEPGLRNEQFF
DNA: TGTGCCAGCAGTGAACCGGGACTCCGCAATGAGCAGTTCTTC

V: TRBV2
D: TRBD1
size: .
J: TRBJ1-1
CDR3: CASSSQGVNTEAFF
DNA: TGTGCCAGCAGTAGTCAGGGGGTGAACACTGAAGCTTTCTTT

V: TRBV10-3
D: .
size: .
J: TRBJ2-5
CDR3: CAISSTSGELTQYF
DNA: TGTGCCATCAGTAGTACCTCAGGGGAATTGACCCAGTACTTC

V: TRBV6-2/TRBV6-3
D: TRBD2
size: once
J: TRBJ2-7
CDR3: CASSYSTSRTYEQYF
DNA: TGTGCCAGCAGTTACTCGACTAGCAGGACCTACGAGCAGTACTTC

V: TRBV3-1/TRBV3-2
D: .
size: .
J: TRBJ1-6
CDR3: CASSPRGFRSPLHF
DNA: TGTGCCAGCAGCCCCCGGGGGTTCAGATCACCCCTCCACTTT

V: TRBV9
D: TRBD1
size: .
J: TRBJ2-7
CDR3: CASSVEGQGFYEQYF
DNA: TGTGCCAGCAGCGTAGAAGGACAGGGGTTTTACGAGCAGTACTTC

V: TRBV19
D: TRBD2
size: .
J: TRBJ2-1
CDR3: CASSASGRSYNEQFF
DNA: TGTGCCAGTAGTGCTAGCGGGAGATCCTACAATGAGCAGTTCTTC

V: TRBV7-5
D: .
size: few
J: TRBJ2-7
CDR3: CVRSLGTGKREQYF
DNA: TGTGTCAGAAGCTTAGGGACAGGGAAGAGAGAGCAGTACTTC

V: TRBV21-1
D: .
size: once
J: TRBJ2-1
CDR3: CASSTRKGLSYNEQFF
DNA: TGTGCCAGCAGCACCCGTAAGGGACTTAGCTACAATGAGCAGTTCTTC

V: TRBV2
D: TRBD2
size: .
J: TRBJ2-5
CDR3: CASRVSGGETQYF
DNA: TGTGCCAGCAGGGTCAGCGGGGGAGAGACCCAGTACTTC

V: TRBV7-2
D: TRBD2
size: .
J: TRBJ2-2
CDR3: CASSPPGGENTGELFF
DNA: TGTGCCAGCAGCCCCCCTGGGGGGGAGAACACCGGGGAGCTGTTTTTT

V: TRBV19
D: .
size: .
J: TRBJ1-1
CDR3: CASSRRANTEAFF
DNA: TGTGCCAGTAGTAGGAGGGCAAACACTGAAGCTTTCTTT

V: TRBV12-3/TRBV12-4
D: .
size: .
J: TRBJ1-2
CDR3: CASSLKSGGYTF
DNA: TGTGCCAGCAGTTTAAAGTCGGGTGGCTACACCTTC

V: TRBV2
D: TRBD2
size: few
J: TRBJ2-5
CDR3: CASSGGTSQETQYF
DNA: TGTGCCAGCAGTGGGGGGACTAGCCAAGAGACCCAGTACTTC

V: TRBV19
D: TRBD2
size: .
J: TRBJ2-1
CDR3: CASSSRLAGGTLLNEQFF
DNA: TGTGCCAGTAGTTCCCGACTAGCGGGCGGAACTCTGTTGAATGAGCAGTTCTTC

V: TRBV7-2
D: .
size: .
J: TRBJ1-5
CDR3: CASSLDRGNQPQHF
DNA: TGTGCCAGCAGCTTAGACCGGGGCAATCAGCCCCAGCATTTT

V: TRBV19
D: .
size: .
J: TRBJ1-1
CDR3: CASSIDLSRSEAFF
DNA: TGTGCCAGTAGTATAGATCTCAGCAGGTCTGAAGCTTTCTTT

V: TRBV19
D: TRBD2
size: .
J: TRBJ2-1
CDR3: CASSITTSGGPYNEQFF
DNA: TGTGCCAGTAGTATAACGACTAGCGGGGGCCCTTACAATGAGCAGTTCTTC

V: TRBV5-6
D: TRBD1
size: .
J: TRBJ1-4
CDR3: CASSFNRGKGEKLFF
DNA: TGTGCCAGCAGCTTCAACAGGGGAAAAGGAGAAAAACTGTTTTTT

V: TRBV7-6
D: TRBD2
size: .
J: TRBJ2-3
CDR3: CASSPNRTSGGHCTDTQYF
DNA: TGTGCCAGCAGCCCCAACAGGACTAGCGGGGGCCACTGCACAGATACGCAGTATTTT

V: TRBV4-3
D: TRBD2
size: .
J: TRBJ2-3
CDR3: CASSQGLAGSTTDTQYF
DNA: TGCGCCAGCAGCCAGGGACTAGCGGGAAGTACCACAGATACGCAGTATTTT

V: TRBV7-8
D: TRBD1
size: .
J: TRBJ1-4
CDR3: CASSTFEGASEEKLFF
DNA: TGTGCCAGCTCCACATTCGAGGGGGCATCGGAGGAAAAACTGTTTTTT

V: TRBV21-1
D: .
size: once
J: TRBJ1-6
CDR3: CASRPGRVPYSPLHF
DNA: TGTGCCAGCAGACCCGGCAGGGTACCATATTCACCCCTCCACTTT

V: TRBV7-3
D: TRBD2
size: once
J: TRBJ2-5
CDR3: CASSADSGTEETQYF
DNA: TGTGCCAGCAGCGCCGATAGCGGGACGGAAGAGACCCAGTACTTC

V: TRBV10-2
D: .
size: .
J: TRBJ2-2
CDR3: CASSGIDSALNTGELFF
DNA: TGCGCCAGCAGTGGGATTGACTCAGCGCTGAACACCGGGGAGCTGTTTTTT

V: TRBV2
D: .
size: .
J: TRBJ1-2
CDR3: CASSETDTYGYTF
DNA: TGTGCCAGCAGCGAGACAGACACCTATGGCTACACCTTC